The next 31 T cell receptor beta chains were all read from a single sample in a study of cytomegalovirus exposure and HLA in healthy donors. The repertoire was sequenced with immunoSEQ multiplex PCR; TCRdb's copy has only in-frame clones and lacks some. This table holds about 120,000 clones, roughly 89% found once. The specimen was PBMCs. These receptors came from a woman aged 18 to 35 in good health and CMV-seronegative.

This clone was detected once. This chain's CDR3 is CASSLRIGELFF. The CDR3 region has the DNA TGTGCCAGCAGTTTGAGGATCGGGGAGCTGTTTTTT. The chain links TRBV28 to TRBJ2-2; D is ambiguous. V gave up 3 bases and J gave up 7 bases, with 6 bases separating them. The CDR3 is 12 amino acids. Germline assignment: CDR1 MDHEN and CDR2 SYDVKM.

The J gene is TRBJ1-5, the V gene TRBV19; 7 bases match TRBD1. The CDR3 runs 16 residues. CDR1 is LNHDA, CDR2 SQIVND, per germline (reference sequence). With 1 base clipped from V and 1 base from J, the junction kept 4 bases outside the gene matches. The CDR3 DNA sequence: TGTGCCAGTAGTATAGGGGGGACAGTGAGCAATCAGCCCCAGCATTTT. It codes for CASSIGGTVSNQPQHF.

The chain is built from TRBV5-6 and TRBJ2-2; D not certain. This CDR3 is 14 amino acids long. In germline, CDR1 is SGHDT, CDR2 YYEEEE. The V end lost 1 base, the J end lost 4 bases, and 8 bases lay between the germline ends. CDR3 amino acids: CASSLLTVTGELFF. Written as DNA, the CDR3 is TGTGCCAGCAGCTTGCTCACGGTCACCGGGGAGCTGTTTTTT.

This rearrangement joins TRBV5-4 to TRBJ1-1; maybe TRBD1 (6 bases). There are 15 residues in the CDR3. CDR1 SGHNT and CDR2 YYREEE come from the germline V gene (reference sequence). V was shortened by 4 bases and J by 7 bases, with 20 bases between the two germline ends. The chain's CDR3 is CASSTDPTGSGEAFF. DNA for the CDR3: TGTGCCAGCAGCACCGACCCAACAGGGTCGGGTGAAGCTTTCTTT.

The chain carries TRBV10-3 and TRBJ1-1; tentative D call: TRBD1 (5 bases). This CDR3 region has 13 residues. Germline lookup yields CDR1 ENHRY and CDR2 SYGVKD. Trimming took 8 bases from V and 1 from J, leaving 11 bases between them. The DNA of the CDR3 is TGTGCCATCTCCCAGCAGGGGAACACTGAAGCTTTCTTT. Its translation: CAISQQGNTEAFF.

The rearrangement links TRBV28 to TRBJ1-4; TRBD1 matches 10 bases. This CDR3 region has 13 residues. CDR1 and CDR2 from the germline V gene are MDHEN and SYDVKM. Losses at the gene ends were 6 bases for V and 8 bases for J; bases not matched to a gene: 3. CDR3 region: CASRGQGMEKLFF. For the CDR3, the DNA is TGTGCCAGCAGGGGACAGGGGATGGAAAAACTGTTTTTT.

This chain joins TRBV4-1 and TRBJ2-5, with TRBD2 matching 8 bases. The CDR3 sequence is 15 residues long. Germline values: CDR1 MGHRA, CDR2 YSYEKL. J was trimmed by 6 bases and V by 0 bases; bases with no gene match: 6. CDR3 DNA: TGCGCCAGCAGCCAAGATTTATGGACTAGCCAGACCCAGTACTTC. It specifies CASSQDLWTSQTQYF.

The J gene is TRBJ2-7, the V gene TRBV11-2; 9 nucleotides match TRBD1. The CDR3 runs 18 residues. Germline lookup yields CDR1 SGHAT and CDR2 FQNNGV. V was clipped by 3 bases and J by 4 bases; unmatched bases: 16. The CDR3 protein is CASSLRSDGTGKRYEQYV. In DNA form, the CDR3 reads TGTGCCAGCAGCTTGAGGTCCGATGGGACAGGGAAGAGGTACGAGCAGTACGTC.

The CDR3 bases are TGTGCCAGTAGTGCCACTAGTTCCGGGGAGCTGTTTTTT. This translates into CASSATSSGELFF. The chain employs TRBV19 and TRBJ2-2; tentative D call: TRBD2 (5 bases). Germline CDR1 and CDR2: LNHDA and SQIVND (reference sequence). Trimming shortened V by 5 bases and J by 6 bases, and 10 bases separated the two germline ends. The CDR3 is 13 residues long.

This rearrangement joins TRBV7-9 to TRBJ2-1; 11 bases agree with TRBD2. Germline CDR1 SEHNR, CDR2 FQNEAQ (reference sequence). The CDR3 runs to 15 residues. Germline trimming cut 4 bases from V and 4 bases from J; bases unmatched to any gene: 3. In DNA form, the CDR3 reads TGTGCCAGCAGCTCGGGACTAGCGGTGTACAATGAGCAGTTCTTC. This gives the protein CASSSGLAVYNEQFF.

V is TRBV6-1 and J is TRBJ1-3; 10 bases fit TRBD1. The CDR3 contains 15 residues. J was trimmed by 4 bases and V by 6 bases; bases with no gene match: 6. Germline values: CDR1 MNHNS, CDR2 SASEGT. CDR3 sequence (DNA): TGTGCCAGCAGCGACGGACAGGGGGAAGGAAACACCATATATTTT. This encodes CASSDGQGEGNTIYF.

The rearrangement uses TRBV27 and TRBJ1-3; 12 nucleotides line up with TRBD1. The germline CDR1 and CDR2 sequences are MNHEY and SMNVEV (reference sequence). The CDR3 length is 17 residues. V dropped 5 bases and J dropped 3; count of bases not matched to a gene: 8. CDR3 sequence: CASSRSGTGGFGNTIYF. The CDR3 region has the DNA TGTGCCAGCAGTAGATCCGGGACAGGGGGCTTTGGAAACACCATATATTTT.

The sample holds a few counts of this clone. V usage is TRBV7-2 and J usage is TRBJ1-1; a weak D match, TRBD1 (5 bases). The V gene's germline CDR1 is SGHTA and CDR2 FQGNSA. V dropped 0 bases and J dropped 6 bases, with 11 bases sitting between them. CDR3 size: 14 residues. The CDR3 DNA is TGTGCCAGCAGCTTAGCGTGGGAGGGGCCTGAAGCTTTCTTT. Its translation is CASSLAWEGPEAFF.

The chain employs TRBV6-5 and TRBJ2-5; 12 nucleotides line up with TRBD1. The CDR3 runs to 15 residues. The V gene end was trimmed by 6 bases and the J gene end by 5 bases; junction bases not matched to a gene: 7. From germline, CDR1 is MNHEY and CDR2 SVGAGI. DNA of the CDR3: TGTGCCAGCAGGGGGACAGGGGGCACGTGGGAGACCCAGTACTTC. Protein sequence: CASRGTGGTWETQYF.

In DNA, the CDR3 is TGTGCCAGCAGCTTAGCCCGGGACACCGTCGGGGAGCAGTACTTC. Translating it yields CASSLARDTVGEQYF. The chain joins TRBV7-8 to TRBJ2-7; the D gene is possibly TRBD1 (6 bases). The length of the CDR3 is 15 residues. The germline V and J ends were trimmed by 0 bases and 7 bases, with 16 bases remaining between them. Per the germline V gene, CDR1 is SGHVS and CDR2 is FQNEAQ.

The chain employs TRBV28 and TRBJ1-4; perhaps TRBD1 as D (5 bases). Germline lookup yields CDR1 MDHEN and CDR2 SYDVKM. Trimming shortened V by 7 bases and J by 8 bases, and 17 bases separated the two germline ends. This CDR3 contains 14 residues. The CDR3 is CASTYDPGVEKLFF. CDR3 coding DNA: TGTGCCAGCACCTACGATCCGGGGGTCGAAAAACTGTTTTTT. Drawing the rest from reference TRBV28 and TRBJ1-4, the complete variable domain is DVKVTQSSRYLVKRTGEKVFLECVQDMDHENMFWYRQDPGLGLRLIYFSYDVKMKEKGDIPEGYSVSREKKERFSLILESASTNQTSMYLCASTYDPGVEKLFFGSGTQLSVL.

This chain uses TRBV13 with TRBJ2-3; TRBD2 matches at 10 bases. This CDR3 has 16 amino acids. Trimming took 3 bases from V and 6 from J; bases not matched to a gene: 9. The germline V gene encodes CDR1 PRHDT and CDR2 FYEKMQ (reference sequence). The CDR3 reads CASSFRAGGPGDTQYF. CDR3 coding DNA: TGTGCCAGCAGCTTCCGAGCGGGAGGGCCGGGGGATACGCAGTATTTT.

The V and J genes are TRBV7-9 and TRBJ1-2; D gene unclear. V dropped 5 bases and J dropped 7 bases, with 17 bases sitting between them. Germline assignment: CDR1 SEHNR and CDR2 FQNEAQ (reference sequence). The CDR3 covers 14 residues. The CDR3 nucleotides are TGTGCCAGCAGCCAGGCGATTTTTCAAGGTGGCTACACCTTC. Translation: CASSQAIFQGGYTF.

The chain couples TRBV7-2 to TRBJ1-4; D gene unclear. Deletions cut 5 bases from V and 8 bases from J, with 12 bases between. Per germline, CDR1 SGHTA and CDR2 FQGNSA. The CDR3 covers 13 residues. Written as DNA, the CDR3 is TGTGCCAGCAGCATCGGGCGGGTCGAAAAACTGTTTTTT. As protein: CASSIGRVEKLFF.

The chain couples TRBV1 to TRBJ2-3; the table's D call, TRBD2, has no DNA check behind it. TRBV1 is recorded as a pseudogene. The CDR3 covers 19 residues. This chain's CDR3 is CTSSQVASGGWVGTDTQYF. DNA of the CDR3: TGCACCAGCAGCCAAGTTGCCAGCGGGGGGTGGGTCGGCACAGATACGCAGTATTTT.

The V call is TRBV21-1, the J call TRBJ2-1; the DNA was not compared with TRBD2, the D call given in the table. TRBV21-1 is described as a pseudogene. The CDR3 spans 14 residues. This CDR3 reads CASIRGEAYNEQFF. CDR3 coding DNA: TGTGCCAGCATCCGCGGGGAGGCCTACAATGAGCAGTTCTTC.

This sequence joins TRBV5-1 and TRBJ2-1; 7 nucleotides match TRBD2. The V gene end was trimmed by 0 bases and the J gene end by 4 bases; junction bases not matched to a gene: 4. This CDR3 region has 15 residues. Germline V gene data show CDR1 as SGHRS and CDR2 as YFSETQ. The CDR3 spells CASSLVGDYYNEQFF. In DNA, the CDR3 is TGCGCCAGCAGCTTGGTTGGGGACTATTACAATGAGCAGTTCTTC.

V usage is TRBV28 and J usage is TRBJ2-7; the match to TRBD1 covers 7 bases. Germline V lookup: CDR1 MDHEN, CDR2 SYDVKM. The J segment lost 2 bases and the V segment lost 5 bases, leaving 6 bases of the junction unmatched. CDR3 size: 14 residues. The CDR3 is CASSRQGTPYEQYV. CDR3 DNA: TGTGCCAGCAGTAGACAGGGAACGCCCTACGAGCAGTACGTC.

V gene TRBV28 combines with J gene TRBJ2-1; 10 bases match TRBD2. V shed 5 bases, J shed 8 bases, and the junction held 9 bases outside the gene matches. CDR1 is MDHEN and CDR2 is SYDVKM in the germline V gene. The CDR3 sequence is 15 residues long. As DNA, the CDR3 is TGTGCCAGCAGTCCGAGCGGGAGGGCCGTCGATGAGCAGTTCTTC. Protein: CASSPSGRAVDEQFF. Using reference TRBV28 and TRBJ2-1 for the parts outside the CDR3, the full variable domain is DVKVTQSSRYLVKRTGEKVFLECVQDMDHENMFWYRQDPGLGLRLIYFSYDVKMKEKGDIPEGYSVSREKKERFSLILESASTNQTSMYLCASSPSGRAVDEQFFGPGTRLTVL.

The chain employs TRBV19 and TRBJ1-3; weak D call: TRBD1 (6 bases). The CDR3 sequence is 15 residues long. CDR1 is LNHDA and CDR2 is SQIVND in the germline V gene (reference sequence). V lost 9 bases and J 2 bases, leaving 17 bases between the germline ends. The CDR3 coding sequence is TGTGCCAGCACTAATCCTCCAGGGGCTGGAAACACCATATATTTT. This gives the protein CASTNPPGAGNTIYF.

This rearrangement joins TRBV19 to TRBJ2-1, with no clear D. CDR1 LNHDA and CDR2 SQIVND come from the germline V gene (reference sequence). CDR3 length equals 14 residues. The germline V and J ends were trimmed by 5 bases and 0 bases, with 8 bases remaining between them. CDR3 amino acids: CASSPASSYNEQFF. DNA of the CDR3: TGTGCCAGTAGTCCCGCTAGCTCCTACAATGAGCAGTTCTTC.

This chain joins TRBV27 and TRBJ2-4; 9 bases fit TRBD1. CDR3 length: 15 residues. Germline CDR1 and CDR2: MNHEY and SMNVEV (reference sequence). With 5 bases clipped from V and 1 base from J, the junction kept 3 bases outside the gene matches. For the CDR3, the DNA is TGTGCCAGCAGTGACAGGGGGATGGCCAAAAACATTCAGTACTTC. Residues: CASSDRGMAKNIQYF.

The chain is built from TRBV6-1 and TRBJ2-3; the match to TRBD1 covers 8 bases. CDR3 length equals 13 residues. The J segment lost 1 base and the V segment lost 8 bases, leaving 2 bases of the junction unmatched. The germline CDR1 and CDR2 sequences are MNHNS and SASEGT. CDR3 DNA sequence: TGTGCCAGCCCGGGACAGGGCACAGATACGCAGTATTTT. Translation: CASPGQGTDTQYF.

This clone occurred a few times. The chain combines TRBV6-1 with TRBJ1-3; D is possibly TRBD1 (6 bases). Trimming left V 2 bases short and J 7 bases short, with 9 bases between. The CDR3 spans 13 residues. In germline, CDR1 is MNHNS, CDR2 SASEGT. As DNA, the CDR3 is TGTGCCAGCAGTGAAAGGGGGGGGAACACCATATATTTT. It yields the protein CASSERGGNTIYF.

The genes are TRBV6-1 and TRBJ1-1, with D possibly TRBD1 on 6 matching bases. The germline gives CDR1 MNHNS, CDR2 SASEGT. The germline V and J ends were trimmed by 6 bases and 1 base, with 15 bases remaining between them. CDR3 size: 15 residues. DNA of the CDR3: TGTGCCAGCAGCCTTCATACAGGGTCGAACACTGAAGCTTTCTTT. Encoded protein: CASSLHTGSNTEAFF.

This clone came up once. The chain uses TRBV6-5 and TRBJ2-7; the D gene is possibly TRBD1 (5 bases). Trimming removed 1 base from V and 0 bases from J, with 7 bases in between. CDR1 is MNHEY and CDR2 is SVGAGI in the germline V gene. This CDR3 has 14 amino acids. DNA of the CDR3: TGTGCCAGCAGTTACTACGACAGCTCCTACGAGCAGTACTTC. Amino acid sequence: CASSYYDSSYEQYF.